Below, one T cell receptor (beta chain) is given with its context. What it binds is not known. The data belong to a study of cytomegalovirus exposure and HLA in healthy donors. General study results and limits: Later analysis demonstrated an association between a missense DCLRE1C variant and TCR beta V- and J-gene trimming.

PCR amplification relied on 60 Vbeta primers (plus 13 Jbeta primers). Assay: immunoSEQ multiplex PCR; the TCRdb copy retains only in-frame clones and omits some. The data show some 140,000 clones, 65% to 85% seen once. CDR3 length: 18 amino acids. The junction had 7 bases not matched to a gene; V was cut back by 0 bases and J by 6 bases. CDR1 SGHRS and CDR2 YFSETQ come from the germline V gene. The chain recombines TRBV5-1 with TRBJ2-1, with 15 bases matching TRBD2. Source material: PBMCs. This clonotype was obtained from a woman in her 40s in good health and CMV-seropositive. CDR3 coding DNA: TGCGCCAGCAGCTTGGCCCCGGGACTAGCGGGAGGAGGCAATGAGCAGTTCTTC. It is translated as CASSLAPGLAGGGNEQFF.